This entry lists 11 T cell receptor beta chains sequenced from one sample in a study of T cells in Graves' hyperthyroidism and ophthalmopathy. Researchers amplified the TCR beta CDR3 regions from RNA transcripts. When the TCR CDR3 underwent first-round RT-PCR, the HTBI primer set was used. One entry per CDR3 protein, called by TCRdb with MiXCR from the multiplex PCR reads. The data show fewer than 450,000 distinct CDR3 sequences, with 11% to 15% seen just once and over 25% held by the top ten. Specimen: blood. Every receptor here comes from a man between 50 and 59 years old with Graves' ophthalmopathy.

At least ten counts were recorded for this clonotype. V gene TRBV20-1 combines with J gene TRBJ2-3; 10 nucleotides agree with TRBD2. This CDR3 is 15 amino acids long. Germline V lookup: CDR1 DFQATT, CDR2 SNEGSKA (reference sequence). V was pared by 4 bases and J by 2 bases, with 6 bases of the junction left unmatched. CDR3 nucleotide sequence: TGCAGTGCTAAAACCGGGACTAGCGCCACAGATACGCAGTATTTT. Encoded protein: CSAKTGTSATDTQYF.

The CDR3 loop reads CASSLLNFRGPTGELFF. CDR3 sequence (DNA): TGTGCCAGCAGCTTATTGAATTTCCGGGGACCCACCGGGGAGCTGTTTTTT. The chain carries TRBV7-9 and TRBJ2-2, with D perhaps assigned TRBD1 or TRBD2 (5 bases each). V gave up 2 bases and J gave up 4 bases, with 17 bases separating them. Germline assignment: CDR1 SEHNR and CDR2 FQNEAQ (reference sequence). The CDR3 loop spans 17 amino acids.

This clonotype was recorded at least ten times. The chain has TRBV30 and TRBJ1-2, with D unresolved. The CDR3 sequence is 12 residues long. Per the germline V gene, CDR1 is GTSNPN and CDR2 is SVGIG (reference sequence). V shed 1 base and J shed 5 bases, with 8 bases lying between them. The CDR3 region has the DNA TGTGCCTGGAGTGGTGGGATTTATGGCTACACCTTC. This sequence encodes CAWSGGIYGYTF.

This clonotype has ten or more counts. This chain links TRBV5-1 with TRBJ2-2; D is uncertain. This CDR3 is 14 amino acids long. With 0 bases removed from V and 1 base from J, the gap between germline ends came to 4 bases. In germline, CDR1 is SGHRS, CDR2 YFSETQ. The CDR3 DNA reads as TGCGCCAGCAGCTTGGGGATGAACACCGGGGAGCTGTTTTTT. Residues: CASSLGMNTGELFF.

The chain uses TRBV2 and TRBJ2-2; 8 nucleotides agree with TRBD1. Germline V gene data show CDR1 as SNHLY and CDR2 as FYNNEI. Trimming at V came to 8 bases and at J to 6 bases, leaving 8 bases not matched to a gene. The CDR3 spans 14 residues. The CDR3 here is CASRRDRSAGELFF. For the CDR3, the DNA is TGTGCCAGCCGCCGGGACAGGAGTGCCGGGGAGCTGTTTTTT. Combining the CDR3 with reference TRBV2 and TRBJ2-2 gives the whole variable domain EPEVTQTPSHQVTQMGQEVILRCVPISNHLYFYWYRQILGQKVEFLVSFYNNEISEKSEIFDDQFSVERPDGSNFTLKIRSTKLEDSAMYFCASRRDRSAGELFFGEGSRLTVL.

This clonotype has only a few counts. The V call is TRBV6-1, the J call TRBJ2-1, with TRBD2 matching 7 bases. V lost 11 bases to trimming and J lost 2 bases; unmatched junction nucleotides: 6. This CDR3 is built from 13 residues. In germline, CDR1 is MNHNS, CDR2 SASEGT. The CDR3 sequence is CAGKAGTYNEQFF. The DNA for the CDR3 is TGTGCCGGGAAAGCGGGAACCTACAATGAGCAGTTCTTC.

This clonotype was seen a handful of times. The chain links TRBV6-4 to TRBJ2-1, with D perhaps matching TRBD1 or TRBD2 (6 bases each). The length of the CDR3 is 19 residues. Trimming left V 0 bases short and J 0 bases short, with 18 bases between. The V gene's germline CDR1 is MRHNA and CDR2 SNTAGT. As DNA, the CDR3 is TGTGCCAGCAGTGACTCGTCTTTAGGGGGAGGCAACTCCTACAATGAGCAGTTCTTC. Translating gives CASSDSSLGGGNSYNEQFF.

This clonotype was seen a handful of times. The rearrangement links TRBV7-3 to TRBJ2-1; 10 bases are shared with TRBD2. V was pared by 3 bases and J by 8 bases, with 7 bases of the junction left unmatched. Germline loops: CDR1 SGHTA, CDR2 FQGTGA. This CDR3 comprises 15 residues. The DNA for the CDR3 is TGTGCCAGCAGCTTGCTAAGCGGGAGGGATGATGAGCAGTTCTTC. Translation gives CASSLLSGRDDEQFF.

This clonotype was seen many times. V usage is TRBV5-6 and J usage is TRBJ1-2; TRBD1 matches at 8 bases. CDR1 SGHDT and CDR2 YYEEEE come from the germline V gene. The junction had 7 bases not matched to a gene; V was cut back by 4 bases and J by 5 bases. The CDR3 spans 14 residues. The chain's CDR3 is CASSESGQGYGYTF. In DNA form, the CDR3 reads TGTGCCAGCAGCGAATCCGGACAGGGTTATGGCTACACCTTC.

Only a few counts were recorded for this clonotype. This sequence joins TRBV10-3 and TRBJ1-3; TRBD1 is a possible D gene (5 bases). Trimming pared 3 bases from V and 0 bases from J, leaving 9 bases between. The CDR3 is made up of 15 amino acids. The V gene's germline CDR1 is ENHRY and CDR2 SYGVKD. CDR3 nucleotide sequence: TGTGCCATCAGTGATGGGGGGACCTCTGGAAACACCATATATTTT. This encodes CAISDGGTSGNTIYF.

The count of this clonotype is one. A single base separates this from a much larger clone, so it may be a read error. The rearrangement uses TRBV20-1 and TRBJ2-1; D unresolved. The V and J ends lost 6 bases and 3 bases respectively, with 9 bases between them. The CDR3 consists of 12 residues. Germline-derived CDR1 and CDR2 are DFQATT and SNEGSKA (reference sequence). CDR3 sequence: CSAVNVYNEQFF. The DNA of the CDR3 is TGCAGTGCCGTAAACGTCTACAATGAGCAGTTCTTC.